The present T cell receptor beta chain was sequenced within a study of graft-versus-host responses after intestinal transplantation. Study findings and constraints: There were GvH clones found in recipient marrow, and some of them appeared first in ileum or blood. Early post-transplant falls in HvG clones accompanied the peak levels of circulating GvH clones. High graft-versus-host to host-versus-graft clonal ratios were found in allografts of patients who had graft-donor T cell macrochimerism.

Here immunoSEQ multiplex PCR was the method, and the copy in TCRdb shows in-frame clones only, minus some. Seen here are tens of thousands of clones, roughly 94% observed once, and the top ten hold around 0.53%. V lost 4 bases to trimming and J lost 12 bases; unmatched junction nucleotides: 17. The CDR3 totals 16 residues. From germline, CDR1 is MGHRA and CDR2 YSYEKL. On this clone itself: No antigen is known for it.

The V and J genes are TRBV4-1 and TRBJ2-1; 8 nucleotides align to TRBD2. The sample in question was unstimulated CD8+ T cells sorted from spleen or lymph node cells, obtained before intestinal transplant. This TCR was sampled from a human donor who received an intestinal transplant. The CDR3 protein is CASSPKAGDGVKWQFF. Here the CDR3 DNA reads TGCGCCAGCAGCCCTAAAGCGGGGGATGGGGTGAAGTGGCAGTTCTTC.